A single sample is the source of the 21 T cell receptor beta chains below, sequenced in a study of response to subunit inactivated influenza vaccine. TCRdb used MiXCR to reprocess the RT-PCR reads, holding one entry per CDR3 protein. The sample has some 570,000 distinct CDR3 sequences, 11% seen once. These same data were also listed under a study on T cells expressing NK-cell markers. That paper notes: The authors made TCR beta cDNA libraries by 5'RACE template switching. This switching added a universal primer site and UMIs.

The material was PBMCs from blood, obtained on the day of vaccination. These receptors were collected from a man aged 50 or older who received an inactivated influenza vaccine.

The chain is built from TRBV14 and TRBJ2-3, with TRBD1 identical over 7 bases. V shed 1 base, J shed 2 bases, and the junction held 3 bases outside the gene matches. The CDR3 runs to 15 residues. Germline lookup yields CDR1 SGHDN and CDR2 FVKESK. CDR3 DNA: TGTGCCAGCAGCCAAGGGACAGGATACACAGATACGCAGTATTTT. Protein: CASSQGTGYTDTQYF.

CDR3 bases: TGTGCCACCAGTGATTCAGAGACAGGGGAATTATGCTATGGCTACACCTTC. Residues: CATSDSETGELCYGYTF. This chain joins TRBV24-1 and TRBJ1-2; the match to TRBD1 covers 8 bases. This CDR3 comprises 17 residues. Germline V lookup: CDR1 KGHDR, CDR2 SFDVKD. Unmatched junction bases numbered 11, after V lost 2 bases and J lost 4 bases.

The chain recombines TRBV5-1 with TRBJ2-5, with D perhaps given as TRBD1 or TRBD2 (5 bases each). Germline lookup yields CDR1 SGHRS and CDR2 YFSETQ. This CDR3 spans 15 amino acids. Trimming cost V 1 base and J 4 bases, with 14 bases left between them. The CDR3 here is CASSLTGLGGETQYF. The CDR3, as DNA: TGCGCCAGCAGCTTGACTGGACTTGGGGGAGAGACCCAGTACTTC.

The genes are TRBV4-3 and TRBJ2-5; D not certain. Germline values: CDR1 LGHNA, CDR2 YSLEER. The V end was cut by 0 bases, the J end by 2 bases, with 7 bases between. The CDR3 sequence is 14 residues long. For the CDR3, the DNA is TGCGCCAGCAGCCAAGATGGGCAGCAAGAGACCCAGTACTTC. Translating it yields CASSQDGQQETQYF.

A few counts support this clonotype. The chain recombines TRBV13 with TRBJ1-5, with no clear D. Trimming pared 5 bases from V and 0 bases from J, leaving 8 bases between. The germline gives CDR1 PRHDT, CDR2 FYEKMQ (reference sequence). The CDR3 sequence is 14 residues long. CDR3 nucleotides: TGTGCCAGCAGCCAGAGATTTAGCAATCAGCCCCAGCATTTT. This translates into CASSQRFSNQPQHF.

This clonotype was detected a few times. The chain is built from TRBV28 and TRBJ2-2; D gene ambiguous. V lost 6 bases and J lost 2, with 13 bases in between. Germline V gene lookup returns CDR1 MDHEN and CDR2 SYDVKM. The CDR3 has 15 amino acids. The chain's CDR3 is CASRNGRKNTGELFF. The CDR3 region has the DNA TGTGCCAGCAGAAATGGCAGAAAAAACACCGGGGAGCTGTTTTTT.

This clonotype was counted between two and nine times. This sequence joins TRBV11-2 and TRBJ2-1; 8 bases are a match to TRBD2. This CDR3 region has 20 residues. CDR1 is SGHAT and CDR2 is FQNNGV in the germline V gene. CDR3 sequence: CDPLVVYGRAEGKPYNEQFF. In DNA form, the CDR3 reads TGTGACCCCCTAGTAGTATACGGGAGGGCCGAGGGGAAGCCCTACAATGAGCAGTTCTTC.

This chain connects TRBV4-3 to TRBJ1-5, with TRBD1 matching over 7 bases. The CDR3 contains 16 residues. Trimming took 3 bases from V and 6 from J; bases not matched to a gene: 11. Germline CDR1 LGHNA, CDR2 YSLEER. CDR3 residues: CASSQDRDRARQPQHF. CDR3 coding DNA: TGCGCCAGCAGCCAGGACCGTGACAGGGCCCGTCAGCCCCAGCATTTT.

This sequence joins TRBV20-1 and TRBJ2-1; D unresolved. V was trimmed by 4 bases and J by 8 bases, leaving 9 bases between them. CDR1 and CDR2 (germline): DFQATT, SNEGSKA (reference sequence). CDR3 size: 11 residues. CDR3 amino acids: CSATLLDEQFF. DNA of the CDR3: TGCAGTGCTACCCTCTTGGATGAGCAGTTCTTC.

This clonotype was detected only a few times. V gene TRBV6-5 combines with J gene TRBJ2-3, with D possibly TRBD1 on 6 matching bases. Between the trimmed V and J ends, which lost 1 base and 0 bases, there was a span of 11 bases. The CDR3 extends over 16 amino acids. From germline, CDR1 is MNHEY and CDR2 SVGAGI. CDR3 region: CASSYWGRGSTDTQYF. The CDR3 coding sequence is TGTGCCAGCAGTTACTGGGGAAGGGGGAGCACAGATACGCAGTATTTT.

This clonotype was observed a handful of times. Its ends do not fully match the called genes, so a read error is possible. V and J are TRBV7-9 and TRBJ1-2; TRBD1 might be the D (5 bases). Germline CDR1 is SEHNR and CDR2 is FQNEAQ (reference sequence). The CDR3 consists of 15 residues. The CDR3 loop reads CASSQTLTEDRFPLF. The DNA for the CDR3 is TGTGCCAGCAGCCAAACGCTGACAGAAGACCGATTTCCCCTCTTC.

V usage is TRBV15 and J usage is TRBJ2-1; D is ambiguous. The CDR3 has 17 amino acids. Trimming left V 0 bases short and J 0 bases short, with 12 bases between. Germline V lookup: CDR1 LNHNV, CDR2 YYDKDF (reference sequence). CDR3 in amino acids: CATSRDRVESSYNEQFF. CDR3 nucleotide sequence: TGTGCCACCAGCAGAGATCGGGTAGAGAGCTCCTACAATGAGCAGTTCTTC.

In its sample, this clonotype was seen a few times. The chain links TRBV12-3 or TRBV12-4 to TRBJ2-2; D gene uncertain. This CDR3 comprises 15 residues. V was shortened by 4 bases and J by 0 bases, with 9 bases between the two germline ends. CDR3 nucleotide sequence: TGTGCCAGCAGTTCCCATCTTTCGAACACCGGGGAGCTGTTTTTT. Translated: CASSSHLSNTGELFF.

This rearrangement joins TRBV4-1 to TRBJ2-3; TRBD1 aligns across 10 bases. Germline CDR1 MGHRA, CDR2 YSYEKL. J was trimmed by 6 bases and V by 6 bases; bases with no gene match: 12. The CDR3 is made up of 16 amino acids. The CDR3 reads CASSLTGGLYGDTQYF. The DNA of the CDR3 is TGCGCCAGCAGTCTGACAGGGGGCCTTTATGGTGATACGCAGTATTTT.

The sample holds a few counts of this clonotype. The rearrangement links TRBV27 to TRBJ2-2; 8 bases match TRBD1. The CDR3 sequence is 15 residues long. Germline-derived CDR1 and CDR2 are MNHEY and SMNVEV (reference sequence). V lost 6 bases, J lost 7 bases, and 10 bases stayed unmatched. DNA for the CDR3: TGTGCCAGCAGCATCACAGGGGGTACGAGCGGGGAGCTGTTTTTT. Protein: CASSITGGTSGELFF.

This chain joins TRBV7-2 and TRBJ2-3; the match to TRBD1 covers 7 bases. CDR1 and CDR2 (germline): SGHTA, FQGNSA. V gave up 5 bases and J gave up 2 bases; unmatched junction bases: 7. The CDR3 spans 15 residues. The CDR3 region is CASSTRQGATDTQYF. Here the CDR3 DNA reads TGTGCCAGCAGCACCCGACAGGGCGCCACAGATACGCAGTATTTT. Variable domain in full (rest from reference TRBV7-2 and TRBJ2-3): GAGVSQSPSNKVTEKGKDVELRCDPISGHTALYWYRQSLGQGLEFLIYFQGNSAPDKSGLPSDRFSAERTGGSVSTLTIQRTQQEDSAVYLCASSTRQGATDTQYFGPGTRLTVL.

This clonotype was seen many times. The gene calls are TRBV15 and TRBJ2-3; no reliable D call. Trimming stripped 0 bases from V and 2 bases from J, with 9 bases between. CDR1 is LNHNV and CDR2 is YYDKDF in the germline V gene (reference sequence). The CDR3 loop spans 15 amino acids. The CDR3 here is CATSRDSQYTDTQYF. In DNA form, the CDR3 reads TGTGCCACCAGCAGAGATTCTCAATACACAGATACGCAGTATTTT.

This clonotype appeared a few times. The chain recombines TRBV10-3 with TRBJ2-1; D is uncertain. The CDR3 spans 14 residues. Germline CDR1 and CDR2: ENHRY and SYGVKD. The V end was cut by 3 bases, the J end by 9 bases, with 15 bases between. The CDR3 loop is CAISDWTSLGEQFF. CDR3 bases: TGTGCCATCAGTGACTGGACGTCTCTGGGTGAGCAGTTCTTC.

This clonotype was detected a few times. This clone may be a read error of a much larger clone one base away. V and J are TRBV20-1 and TRBJ2-7; D ambiguous. The CDR3 loop spans 12 amino acids. Germline lookup yields CDR1 DFQATT and CDR2 SNEGSKA (reference sequence). Trimming took off 3 bases at V and 4 bases at J, with 10 bases between the two ends. CDR3 amino acids: CSASKGTYEQYF. The CDR3 DNA sequence: TGCAGTGCTAGTAAGGGAACGTACGAGCAGTACTTC.

This clonotype was seen a few times. The CDR3 is CASRDGTGGFSYEQYF. The CDR3 DNA follows: TGTGCCAGCAGAGACGGTACAGGGGGTTTCTCCTACGAGCAGTACTTC. The rearrangement uses TRBV28 and TRBJ2-7, with 8 bases aligning to TRBD1. The CDR3 has 16 amino acids. With 6 bases clipped from V and 0 bases from J, the junction kept 10 bases outside the gene matches. The germline V gene has CDR1 MDHEN and CDR2 SYDVKM.

The rearrangement links TRBV10-3 to TRBJ1-6; D may be TRBD1 (5 bases). The CDR3 has 13 amino acids. CDR1 is ENHRY, CDR2 SYGVKD, per germline. V lost 6 bases, J lost 8 bases, and 11 bases lay in between. The DNA for the CDR3 is TGTGCCATCAGAGTCAGGGAGGATTCACCCCTCCACTTT. This gives the protein CAIRVREDSPLHF.